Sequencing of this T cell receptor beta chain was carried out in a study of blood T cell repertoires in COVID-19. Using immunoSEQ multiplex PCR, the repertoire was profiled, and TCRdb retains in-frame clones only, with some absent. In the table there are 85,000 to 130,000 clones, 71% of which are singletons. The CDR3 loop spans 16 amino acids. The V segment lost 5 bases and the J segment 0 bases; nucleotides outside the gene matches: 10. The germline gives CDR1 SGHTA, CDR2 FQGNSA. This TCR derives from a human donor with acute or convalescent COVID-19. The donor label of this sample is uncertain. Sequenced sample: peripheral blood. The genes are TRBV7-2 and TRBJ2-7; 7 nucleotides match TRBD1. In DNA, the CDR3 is TGTGCCAGCAGCCCCAGGACAGGATTAAGCTCCTACGAGCAGTACTTC. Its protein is CASSPRTGLSSYEQYF.